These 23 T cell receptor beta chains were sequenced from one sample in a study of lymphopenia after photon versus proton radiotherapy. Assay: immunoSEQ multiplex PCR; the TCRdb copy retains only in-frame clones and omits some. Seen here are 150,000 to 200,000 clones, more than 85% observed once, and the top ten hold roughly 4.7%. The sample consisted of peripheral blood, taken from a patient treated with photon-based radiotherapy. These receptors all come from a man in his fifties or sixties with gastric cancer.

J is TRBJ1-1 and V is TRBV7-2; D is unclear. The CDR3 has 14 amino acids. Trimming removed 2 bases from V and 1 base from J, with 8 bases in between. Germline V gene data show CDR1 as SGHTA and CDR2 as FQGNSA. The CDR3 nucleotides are TGTGCCAGCAGCTTAACATGGGGGAACACTGAAGCTTTCTTT. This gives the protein CASSLTWGNTEAFF.

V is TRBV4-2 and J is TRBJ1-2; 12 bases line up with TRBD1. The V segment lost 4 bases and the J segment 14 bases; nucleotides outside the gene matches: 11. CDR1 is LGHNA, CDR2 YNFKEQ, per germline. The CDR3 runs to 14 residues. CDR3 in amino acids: CASSPGGQGALETF. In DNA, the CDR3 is TGTGCCAGCAGCCCAGGGGGACAGGGGGCCCTGGAAACCTTC.

For the CDR3, the DNA is TGTGCCAGCAGTGAAGGGAGATACACTGAAGCTTTCTTT. Its protein product is CASSEGRYTEAFF. This chain uses TRBV2 with TRBJ1-1; D uncertain. Germline-derived CDR1 and CDR2 are SNHLY and FYNNEI. The CDR3 has 13 amino acids. The V and J ends lost 1 base and 3 bases respectively, with 6 bases between them.

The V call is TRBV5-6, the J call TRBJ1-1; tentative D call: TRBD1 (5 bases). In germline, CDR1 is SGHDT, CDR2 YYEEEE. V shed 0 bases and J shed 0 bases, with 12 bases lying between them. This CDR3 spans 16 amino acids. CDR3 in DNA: TGTGCCAGCAGCTTGGGAACAGGTGTAATGAACACTGAAGCTTTCTTT. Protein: CASSLGTGVMNTEAFF.

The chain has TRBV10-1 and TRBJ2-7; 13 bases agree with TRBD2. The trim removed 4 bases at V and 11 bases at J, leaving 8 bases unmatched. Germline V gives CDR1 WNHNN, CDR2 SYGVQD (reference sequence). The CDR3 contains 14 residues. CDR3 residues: CASSGTLAGGPEYF. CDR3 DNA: TGCGCCAGCAGTGGAACACTAGCGGGAGGGCCGGAGTACTTC.

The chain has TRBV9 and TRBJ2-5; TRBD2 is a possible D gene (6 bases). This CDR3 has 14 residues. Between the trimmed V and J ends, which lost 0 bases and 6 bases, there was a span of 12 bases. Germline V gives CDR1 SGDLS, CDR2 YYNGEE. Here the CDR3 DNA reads TGTGCCAGCAGCGTAGCGGGCGGCGGGAAGACCCAGTACTTC. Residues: CASSVAGGGKTQYF.

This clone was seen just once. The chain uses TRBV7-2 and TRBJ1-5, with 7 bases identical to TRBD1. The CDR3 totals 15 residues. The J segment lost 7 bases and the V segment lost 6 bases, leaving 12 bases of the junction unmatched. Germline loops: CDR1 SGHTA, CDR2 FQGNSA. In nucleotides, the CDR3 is TGTGCCAGCAGTCTCCAGGGGGTTATCGGACAGCCCCAGCATTTT. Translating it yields CASSLQGVIGQPQHF. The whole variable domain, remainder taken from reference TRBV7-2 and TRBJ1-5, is GAGVSQSPSNKVTEKGKDVELRCDPISGHTALYWYRQSLGQGLEFLIYFQGNSAPDKSGLPSDRFSAERTGGSVSTLTIQRTQQEDSAVYLCASSLQGVIGQPQHFGDGTRLSIL.

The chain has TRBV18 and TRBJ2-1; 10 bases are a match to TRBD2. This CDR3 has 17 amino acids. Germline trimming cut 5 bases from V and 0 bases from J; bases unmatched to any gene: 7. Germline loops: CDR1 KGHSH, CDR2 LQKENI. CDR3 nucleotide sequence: TGTGCCAGCTCATCGTGGACTAGCGGAACCTCCTACAATGAGCAGTTCTTC. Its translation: CASSSWTSGTSYNEQFF.

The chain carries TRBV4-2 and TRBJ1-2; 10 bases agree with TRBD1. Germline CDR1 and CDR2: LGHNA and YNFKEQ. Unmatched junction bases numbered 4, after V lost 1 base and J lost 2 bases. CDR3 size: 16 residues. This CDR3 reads CASSQVGQGTNYGYTF. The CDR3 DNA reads TGTGCCAGCAGCCAAGTGGGACAGGGGACAAACTATGGCTACACCTTC.

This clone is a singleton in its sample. CDR3 protein: CASSLIRVNTEAFF. The CDR3 DNA sequence: TGTGCCAGCAGCTTAATAAGAGTGAACACTGAAGCTTTCTTT. The J gene is TRBJ1-1, the V gene TRBV7-2; no clear D. The germline gives CDR1 SGHTA, CDR2 FQGNSA. V lost 2 bases and J lost 0, with 7 bases in between. The CDR3 spans 14 residues. Full variable domain (missing parts from reference TRBV7-2 and TRBJ1-1): GAGVSQSPSNKVTEKGKDVELRCDPISGHTALYWYRQSLGQGLEFLIYFQGNSAPDKSGLPSDRFSAERTGGSVSTLTIQRTQQEDSAVYLCASSLIRVNTEAFFGQGTRLTVV.

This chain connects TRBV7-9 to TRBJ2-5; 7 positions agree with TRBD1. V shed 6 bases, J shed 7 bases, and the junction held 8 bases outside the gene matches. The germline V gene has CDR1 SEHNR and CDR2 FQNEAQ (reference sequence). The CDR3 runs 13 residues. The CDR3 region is CASSLQGPGTQYF. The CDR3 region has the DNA TGTGCCAGCAGTCTACAGGGGCCCGGGACCCAGTACTTC.

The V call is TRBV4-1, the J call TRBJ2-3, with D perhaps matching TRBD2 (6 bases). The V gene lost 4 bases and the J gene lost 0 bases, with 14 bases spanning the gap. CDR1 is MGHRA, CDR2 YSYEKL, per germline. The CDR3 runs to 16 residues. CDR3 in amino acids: CASSPRVAVSTDTQYF. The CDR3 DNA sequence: TGCGCCAGCAGCCCCCGGGTAGCGGTTAGCACAGATACGCAGTATTTT.

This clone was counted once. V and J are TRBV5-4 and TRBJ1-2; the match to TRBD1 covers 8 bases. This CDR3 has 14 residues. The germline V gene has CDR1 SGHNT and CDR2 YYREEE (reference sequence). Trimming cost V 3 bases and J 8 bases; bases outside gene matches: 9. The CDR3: CASSSETGVVGYTF. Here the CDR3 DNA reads TGTGCCAGCAGCTCCGAGACAGGGGTGGTCGGCTACACCTTC.

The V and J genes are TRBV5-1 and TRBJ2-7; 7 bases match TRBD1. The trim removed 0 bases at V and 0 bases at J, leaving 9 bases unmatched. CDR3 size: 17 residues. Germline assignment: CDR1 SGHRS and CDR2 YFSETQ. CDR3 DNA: TGCGCCAGCAGCTTGGCCTTTGGGACAGCCCCCTCCTACGAGCAGTACTTC. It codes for CASSLAFGTAPSYEQYF.

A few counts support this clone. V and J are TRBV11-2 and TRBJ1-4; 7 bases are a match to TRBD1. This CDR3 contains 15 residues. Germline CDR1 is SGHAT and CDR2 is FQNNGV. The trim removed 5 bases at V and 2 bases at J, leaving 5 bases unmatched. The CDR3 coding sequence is TGTGCCAGCAGCCCGACAGGGTTCACTAATGAAAAACTGTTTTTT. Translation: CASSPTGFTNEKLFF.

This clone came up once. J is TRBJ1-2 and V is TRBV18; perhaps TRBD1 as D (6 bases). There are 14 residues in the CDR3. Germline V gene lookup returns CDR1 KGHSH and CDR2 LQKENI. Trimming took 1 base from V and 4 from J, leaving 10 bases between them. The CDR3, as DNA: TGTGCCAGCTCACCACAGGGGACAAGCTATGGCTACACCTTC. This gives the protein CASSPQGTSYGYTF.

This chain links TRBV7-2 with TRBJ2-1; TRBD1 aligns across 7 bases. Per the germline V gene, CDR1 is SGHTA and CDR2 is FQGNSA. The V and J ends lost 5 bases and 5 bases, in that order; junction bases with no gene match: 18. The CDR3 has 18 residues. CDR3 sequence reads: CASSIQRRTGPGNNEQFF. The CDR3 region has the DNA TGTGCCAGCAGCATACAGAGAAGGACAGGCCCGGGGAACAATGAGCAGTTCTTC. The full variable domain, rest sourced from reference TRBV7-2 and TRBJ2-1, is GAGVSQSPSNKVTEKGKDVELRCDPISGHTALYWYRQSLGQGLEFLIYFQGNSAPDKSGLPSDRFSAERTGGSVSTLTIQRTQQEDSAVYLCASSIQRRTGPGNNEQFFGPGTRLTVL.

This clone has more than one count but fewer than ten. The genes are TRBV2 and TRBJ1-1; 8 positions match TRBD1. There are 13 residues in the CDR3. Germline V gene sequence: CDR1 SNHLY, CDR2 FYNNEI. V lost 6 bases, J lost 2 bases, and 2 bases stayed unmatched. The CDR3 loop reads CASRGQANTEAFF. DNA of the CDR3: TGTGCCAGCAGGGGACAGGCTAACACTGAAGCTTTCTTT. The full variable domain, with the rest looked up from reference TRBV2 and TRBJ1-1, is EPEVTQTPSHQVTQMGQEVILRCVPISNHLYFYWYRQILGQKVEFLVSFYNNEISEKSEIFDDQFSVERPDGSNFTLKIRSTKLEDSAMYFCASRGQANTEAFFGQGTRLTVV.

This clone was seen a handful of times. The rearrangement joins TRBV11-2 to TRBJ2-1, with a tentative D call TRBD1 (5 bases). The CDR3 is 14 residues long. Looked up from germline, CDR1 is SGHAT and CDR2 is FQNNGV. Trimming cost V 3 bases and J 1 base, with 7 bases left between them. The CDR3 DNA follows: TGTGCCAGCAGCTTGGACATTTCCTACAATGAGCAGTTCTTC. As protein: CASSLDISYNEQFF.

CDR3 coding DNA: TGTGCCAGCAGTCCGGACAGGGGAAGGGAAAAACTGTTTTTT. This encodes CASSPDRGREKLFF. This rearrangement joins TRBV6-5 to TRBJ1-4, with TRBD1 matching 9 bases. Germline V gives CDR1 MNHEY, CDR2 SVGAGI. The CDR3 length is 14 residues. Unmatched junction bases numbered 6, after V lost 5 bases and J lost 8 bases.

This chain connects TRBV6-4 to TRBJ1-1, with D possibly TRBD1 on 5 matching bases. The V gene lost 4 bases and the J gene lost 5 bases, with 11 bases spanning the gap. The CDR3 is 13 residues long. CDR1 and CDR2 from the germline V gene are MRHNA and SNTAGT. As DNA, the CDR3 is TGTGCCAGCAGTGTCGACGGGGGGACTGAAGCTTTCTTT. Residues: CASSVDGGTEAFF.

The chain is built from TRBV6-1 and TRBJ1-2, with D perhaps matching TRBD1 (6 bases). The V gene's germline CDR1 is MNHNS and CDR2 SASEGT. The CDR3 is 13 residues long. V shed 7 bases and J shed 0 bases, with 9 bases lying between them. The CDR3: CASTRGANYGYTF. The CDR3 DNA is TGTGCCAGCACGAGGGGGGCTAACTATGGCTACACCTTC.

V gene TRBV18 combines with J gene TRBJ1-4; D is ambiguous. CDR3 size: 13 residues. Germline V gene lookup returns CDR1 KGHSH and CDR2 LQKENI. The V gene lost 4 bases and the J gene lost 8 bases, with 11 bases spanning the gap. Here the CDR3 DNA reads TGTGCCAGCTCACTCACCCATGGCGAAAAACTGTTTTTT. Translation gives CASSLTHGEKLFF.